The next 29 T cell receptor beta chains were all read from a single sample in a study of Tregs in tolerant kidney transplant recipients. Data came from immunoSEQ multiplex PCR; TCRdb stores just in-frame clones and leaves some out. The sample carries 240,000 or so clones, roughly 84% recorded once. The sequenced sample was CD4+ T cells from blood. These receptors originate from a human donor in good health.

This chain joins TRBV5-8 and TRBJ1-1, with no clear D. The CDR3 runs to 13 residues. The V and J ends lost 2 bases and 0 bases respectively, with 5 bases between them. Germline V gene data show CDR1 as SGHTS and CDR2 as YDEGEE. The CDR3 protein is CASSFYMNTEAFF. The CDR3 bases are TGTGCCAGCAGCTTTTACATGAACACTGAAGCTTTCTTT.

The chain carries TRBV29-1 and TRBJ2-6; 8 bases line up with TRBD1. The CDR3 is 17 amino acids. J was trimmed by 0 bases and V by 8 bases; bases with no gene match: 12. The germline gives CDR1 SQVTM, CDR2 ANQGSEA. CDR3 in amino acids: CSMLMTGESSGANVLTF. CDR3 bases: TGCAGCATGCTAATGACAGGGGAAAGCTCTGGGGCCAACGTCCTGACTTTC.

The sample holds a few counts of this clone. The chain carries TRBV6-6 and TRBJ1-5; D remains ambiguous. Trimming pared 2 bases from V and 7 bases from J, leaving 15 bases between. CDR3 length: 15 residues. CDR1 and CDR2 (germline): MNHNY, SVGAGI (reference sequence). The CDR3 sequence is CASSYREVSRQPQHF. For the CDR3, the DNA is TGTGCCAGCAGTTACAGAGAGGTGTCACGACAGCCCCAGCATTTT.

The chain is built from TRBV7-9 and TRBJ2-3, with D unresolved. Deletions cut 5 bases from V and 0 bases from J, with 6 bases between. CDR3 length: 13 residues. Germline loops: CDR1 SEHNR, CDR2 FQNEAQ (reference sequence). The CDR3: CASSPSSTDTQYF. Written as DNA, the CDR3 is TGTGCCAGCAGCCCCTCTAGCACAGATACGCAGTATTTT. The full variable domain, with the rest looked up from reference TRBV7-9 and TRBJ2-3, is DTGVSQNPRHKITKRGQNVTFRCDPISEHNRLYWYRQTLGQGPEFLTYFQNEAQLEKSRLLSDRFSAERPKGSFSTLEIQRTEQGDSAMYLCASSPSSTDTQYFGPGTRLTVL.

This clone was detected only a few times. CDR3 coding DNA: TGTGCCAGCAGCCTGACTAGCTACGAGCAGTACTTC. It codes for CASSLTSYEQYF. This sequence joins TRBV7-9 and TRBJ2-7, with D maybe TRBD2 (6 bases). Deletions cut 5 bases from V and 3 bases from J, with 8 bases between. CDR3 length: 12 amino acids. Germline lookup yields CDR1 SEHNR and CDR2 FQNEAQ (reference sequence).

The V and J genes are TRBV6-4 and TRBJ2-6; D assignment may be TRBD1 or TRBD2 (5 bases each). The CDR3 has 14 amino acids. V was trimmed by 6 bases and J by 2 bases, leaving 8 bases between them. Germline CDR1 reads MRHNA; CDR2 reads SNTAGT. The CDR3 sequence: CASRRDPGANVLTF. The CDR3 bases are TGTGCCAGCAGGAGGGACCCTGGGGCCAACGTCCTGACTTTC.

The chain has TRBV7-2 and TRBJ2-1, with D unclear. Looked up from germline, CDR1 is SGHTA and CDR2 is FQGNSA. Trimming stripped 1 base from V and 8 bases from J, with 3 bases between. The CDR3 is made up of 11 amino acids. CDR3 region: CASSLGDEQFF. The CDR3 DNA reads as TGTGCCAGCAGCTTAGGCGATGAGCAGTTCTTC.

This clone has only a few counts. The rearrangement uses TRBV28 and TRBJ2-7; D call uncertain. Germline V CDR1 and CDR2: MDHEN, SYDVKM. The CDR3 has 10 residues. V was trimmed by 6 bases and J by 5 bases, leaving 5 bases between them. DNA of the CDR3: TGTGCCAGCAGCCACCACGAGCAGTACTTC. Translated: CASSHHEQYF. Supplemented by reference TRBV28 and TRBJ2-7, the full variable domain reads DVKVTQSSRYLVKRTGEKVFLECVQDMDHENMFWYRQDPGLGLRLIYFSYDVKMKEKGDIPEGYSVSREKKERFSLILESASTNQTSMYLCASSHHEQYFGPGTRLTVT.

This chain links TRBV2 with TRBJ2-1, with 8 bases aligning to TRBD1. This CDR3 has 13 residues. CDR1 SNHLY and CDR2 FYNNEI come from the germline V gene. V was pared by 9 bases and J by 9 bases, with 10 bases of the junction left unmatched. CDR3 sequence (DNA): TGTGCCAGTTCTAAACAGGGGGTGGGTGAGCAGTTCTTC. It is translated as CASSKQGVGEQFF.

This CDR3 reads CASSAGQGGTDTQYF. CDR3 DNA sequence: TGTGCCAGCAGCGCGGGACAGGGAGGCACAGATACGCAGTATTTT. The chain is built from TRBV11-3 and TRBJ2-3, with 9 positions matching TRBD1. From germline, CDR1 is SGHNT and CDR2 YENEEA. There are 15 residues in the CDR3. The ends lost 5 bases at V and 1 base at J; junction bases unmatched: 4.

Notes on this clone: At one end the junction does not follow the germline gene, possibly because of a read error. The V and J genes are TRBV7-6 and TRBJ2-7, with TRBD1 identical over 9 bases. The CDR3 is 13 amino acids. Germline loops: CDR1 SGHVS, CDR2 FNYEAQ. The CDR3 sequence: CASSEGQGVKQYF. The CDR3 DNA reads TGTGCTAGCAGCGAGGGACAGGGTGTGAAGCAGTACTTC.

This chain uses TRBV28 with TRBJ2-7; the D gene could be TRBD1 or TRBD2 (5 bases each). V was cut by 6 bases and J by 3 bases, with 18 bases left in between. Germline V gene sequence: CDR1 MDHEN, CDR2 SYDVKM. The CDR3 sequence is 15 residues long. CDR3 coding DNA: TGTGCCAGCAGCCCTGGGACGGCTGGAGACTACGAGCAGTACTTC. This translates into CASSPGTAGDYEQYF.

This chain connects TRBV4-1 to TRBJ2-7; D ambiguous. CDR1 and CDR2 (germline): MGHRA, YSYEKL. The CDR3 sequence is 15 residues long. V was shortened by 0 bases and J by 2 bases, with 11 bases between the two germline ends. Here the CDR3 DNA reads TGCGCCAGCAGCCAAGATTTGGTAGGAACCTACGAGCAGTACTTC. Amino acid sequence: CASSQDLVGTYEQYF.

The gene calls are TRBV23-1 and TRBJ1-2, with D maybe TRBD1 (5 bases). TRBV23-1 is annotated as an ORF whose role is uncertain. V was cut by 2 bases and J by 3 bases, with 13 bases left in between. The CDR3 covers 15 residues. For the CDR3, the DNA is TGCGCCAGCAGTCAAAAAGGCGGGGCTTACTATGGCTACACCTTC. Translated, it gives CASSQKGGAYYGYTF.

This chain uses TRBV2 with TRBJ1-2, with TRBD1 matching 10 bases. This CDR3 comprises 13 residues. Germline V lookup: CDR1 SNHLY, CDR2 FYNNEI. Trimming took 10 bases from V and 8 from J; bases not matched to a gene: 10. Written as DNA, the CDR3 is TGTGCCACCTGGGACAGGGGTTCGGTCGGCTACACCTTC. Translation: CATWDRGSVGYTF.

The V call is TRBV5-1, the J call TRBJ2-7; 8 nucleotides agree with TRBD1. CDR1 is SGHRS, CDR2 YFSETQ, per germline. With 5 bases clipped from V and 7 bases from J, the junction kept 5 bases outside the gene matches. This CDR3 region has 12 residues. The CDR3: CASRQDRDEQYF. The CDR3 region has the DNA TGCGCCAGCAGGCAGGACAGGGATGAGCAGTACTTC.

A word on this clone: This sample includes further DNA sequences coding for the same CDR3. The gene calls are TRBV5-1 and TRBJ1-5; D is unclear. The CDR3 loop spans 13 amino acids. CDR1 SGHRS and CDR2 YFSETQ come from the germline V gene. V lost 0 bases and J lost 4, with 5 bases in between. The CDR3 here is CASSLGTNQPQHF. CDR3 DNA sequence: TGCGCCAGCAGCTTGGGAACAAATCAGCCCCAGCATTTT. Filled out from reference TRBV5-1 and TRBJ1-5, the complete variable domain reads KAGVTQTPRYLIKTRGQQVTLSCSPISGHRSVSWYQQTPGQGLQFLFEYFSETQRNKGNFPGRFSGRQFSNSRSEMNVSTLELGDSALYLCASSLGTNQPQHFGDGTRLSIL.

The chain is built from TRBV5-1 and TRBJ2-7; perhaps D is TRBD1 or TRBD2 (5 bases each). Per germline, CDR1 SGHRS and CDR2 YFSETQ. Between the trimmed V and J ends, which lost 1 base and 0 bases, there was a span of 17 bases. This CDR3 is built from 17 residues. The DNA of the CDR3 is TGCGCCAGCAGCTTGTTTGCCTCGGGGCAGAGCTCCTACGAGCAGTACTTC. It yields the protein CASSLFASGQSSYEQYF.

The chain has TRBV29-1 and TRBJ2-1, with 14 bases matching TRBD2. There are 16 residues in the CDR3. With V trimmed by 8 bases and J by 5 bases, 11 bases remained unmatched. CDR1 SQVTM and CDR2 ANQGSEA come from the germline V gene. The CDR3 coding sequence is TGCAGCCACCCAGAACGGGGACTAGCGGGAGACAATGAGCAGTTCTTC. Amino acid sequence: CSHPERGLAGDNEQFF.

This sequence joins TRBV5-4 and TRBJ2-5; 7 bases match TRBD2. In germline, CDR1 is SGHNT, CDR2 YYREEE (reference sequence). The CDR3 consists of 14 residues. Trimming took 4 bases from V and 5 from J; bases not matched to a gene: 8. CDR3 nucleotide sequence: TGTGCCAGCAGCCTACCGGGGGGTTCGGAGACCCAGTACTTC. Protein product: CASSLPGGSETQYF.

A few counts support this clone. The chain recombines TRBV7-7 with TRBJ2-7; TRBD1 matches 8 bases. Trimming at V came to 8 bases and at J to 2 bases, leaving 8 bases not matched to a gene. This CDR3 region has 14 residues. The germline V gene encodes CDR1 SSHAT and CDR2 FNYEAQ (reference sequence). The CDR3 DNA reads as TGTGCCAGCTCCCTTAGGACAGGGCCCTACGAGCAGTACTTC. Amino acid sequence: CASSLRTGPYEQYF. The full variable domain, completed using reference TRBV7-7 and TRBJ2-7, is GAGVSQSPRYKVTKRGQDVTLRCDPISSHATLYWYQQALGQGPEFLTYFNYEAQPDKSGLPSDRFSAERPEGSISTLTIQRTEQRDSAMYRCASSLRTGPYEQYFGPGTRLTVT.

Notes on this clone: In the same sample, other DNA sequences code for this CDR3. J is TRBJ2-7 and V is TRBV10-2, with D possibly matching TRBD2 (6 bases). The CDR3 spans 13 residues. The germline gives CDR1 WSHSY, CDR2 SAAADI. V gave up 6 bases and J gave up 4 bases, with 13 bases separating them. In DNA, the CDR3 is TGCGCCAGCAGGGAGGGAACCTCTTACGAGCAGTACTTC. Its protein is CASREGTSYEQYF.

CDR3 residues: CASPDAAGAGSQYF. The CDR3 bases are TGTGCCAGCCCAGACGCCGCGGGAGCAGGTTCGCAGTATTTT. This sequence joins TRBV18 and TRBJ2-3; 7 nucleotides agree with TRBD2. Losses at the gene ends were 8 bases for V and 10 bases for J; bases not matched to a gene: 15. The CDR3 contains 14 residues. Germline-derived CDR1 and CDR2 are KGHSH and LQKENI.

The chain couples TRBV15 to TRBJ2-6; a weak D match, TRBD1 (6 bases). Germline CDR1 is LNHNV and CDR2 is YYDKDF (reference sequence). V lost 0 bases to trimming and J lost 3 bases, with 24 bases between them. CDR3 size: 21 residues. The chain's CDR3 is CATSRDLGHYTASGGANVLTF. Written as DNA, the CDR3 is TGTGCCACCAGCAGAGATCTGGGACACTACACCGCCTCCGGTGGGGCCAACGTCCTGACTTTC.

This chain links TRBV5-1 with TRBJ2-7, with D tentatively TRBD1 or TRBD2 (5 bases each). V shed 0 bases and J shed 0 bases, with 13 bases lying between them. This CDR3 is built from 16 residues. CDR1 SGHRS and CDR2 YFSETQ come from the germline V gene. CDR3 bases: TGCGCCAGCAGCTTGGGACGGGGCAGGCGCTCCTACGAGCAGTACTTC. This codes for CASSLGRGRRSYEQYF.

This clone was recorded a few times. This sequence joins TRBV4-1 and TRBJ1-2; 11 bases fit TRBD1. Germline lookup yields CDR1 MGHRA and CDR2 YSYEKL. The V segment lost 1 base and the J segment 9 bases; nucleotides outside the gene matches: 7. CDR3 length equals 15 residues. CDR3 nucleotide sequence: TGCGCCAGCAGCCAAGCGGGACAGGGGGGTGGGAGCTACACCTTC. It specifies CASSQAGQGGGSYTF.

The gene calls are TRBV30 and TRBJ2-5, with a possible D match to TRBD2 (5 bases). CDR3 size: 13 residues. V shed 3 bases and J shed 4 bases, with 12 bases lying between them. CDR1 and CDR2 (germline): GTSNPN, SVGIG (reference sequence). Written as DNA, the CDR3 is TGTGCCTGGAGGCGGACTGCCGCAGAGACCCAGTACTTC. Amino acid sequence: CAWRRTAAETQYF.

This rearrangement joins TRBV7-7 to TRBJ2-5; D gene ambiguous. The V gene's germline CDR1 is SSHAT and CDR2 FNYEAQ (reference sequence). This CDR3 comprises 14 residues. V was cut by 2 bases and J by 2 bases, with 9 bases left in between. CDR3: CASSLWVGQETQYF. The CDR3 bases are TGTGCCAGCAGCTTATGGGTGGGACAAGAGACCCAGTACTTC. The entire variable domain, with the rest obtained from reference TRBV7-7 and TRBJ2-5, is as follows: GAGVSQSPRYKVTKRGQDVTLRCDPISSHATLYWYQQALGQGPEFLTYFNYEAQPDKSGLPSDRFSAERPEGSISTLTIQRTEQRDSAMYRCASSLWVGQETQYFGPGTRLLVL.

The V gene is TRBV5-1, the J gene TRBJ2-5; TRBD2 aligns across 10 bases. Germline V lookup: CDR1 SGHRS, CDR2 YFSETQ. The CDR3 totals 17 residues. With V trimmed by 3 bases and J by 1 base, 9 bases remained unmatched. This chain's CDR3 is CASSSLSGGPLQETQYF. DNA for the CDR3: TGCGCCAGCAGCTCCCTTAGCGGGGGGCCTCTCCAAGAGACCCAGTACTTC.